Shown below are 5 T cell receptor beta chains from a single sample sequenced in a study of blood T cell repertoires in COVID-19 (dated by TCRdb to 2020 to 2021). Libraries were constructed by the immunoSEQ multiplex PCR assay. The immuneACCESS repertoire file appears here via TCRdb, limited to in-frame rearrangements. These files lack a portion of the clones; in checked studies, under half of the deficit traces to unresolved V genes, and the cause of the others is not known. This sample comprises 250,000 to 300,000 clones, 75% to 90% of them detected only once. Of the sample, about 2.2% falls within the top ten clones. Sequenced input: peripheral blood. These receptors were obtained from a woman in her forties or fifties who had recovered from COVID-19.

The V gene is TRBV9, the J gene TRBJ1-2, with 8 bases fitting TRBD1. Germline CDR1 and CDR2: SGDLS and YYNGEE. The trim removed 2 bases at V and 2 bases at J, leaving 5 bases unmatched. The CDR3 is 15 residues long. This CDR3 is CASSVGDRPNYGYTF. In nucleotides, the CDR3 is TGTGCCAGCAGCGTGGGGGACAGGCCAAACTATGGCTACACCTTC.

This rearrangement joins TRBV7-9 to TRBJ2-7; 9 nucleotides match TRBD1. The germline gives CDR1 SEHNR, CDR2 FQNEAQ (reference sequence). After removal of 2 bases from V and 5 bases from J, the junction contained 4 bases not matched to a gene. This CDR3 region has 14 residues. The CDR3 protein is CASSLLQGADEQYF. The CDR3 DNA reads TGTGCCAGCAGCTTATTACAGGGGGCCGACGAGCAGTACTTC.

The chain couples TRBV7-6 to TRBJ2-7; D remains unclear. This CDR3 spans 15 amino acids. CDR1 is SGHVS and CDR2 is FNYEAQ in the germline V gene. The V and J ends lost 1 base and 3 bases respectively, with 13 bases between them. DNA of the CDR3: TGTGCCAGCAGCTTAGAAATAGGTAGCAGCTACGAGCAGTACTTC. Protein sequence: CASSLEIGSSYEQYF.

This clone was picked up one time. The V and J genes are TRBV9 and TRBJ1-2; D may be TRBD1 (6 bases). CDR3 length equals 16 residues. Germline V gene lookup returns CDR1 SGDLS and CDR2 YYNGEE. V lost 3 bases, J lost 3 bases, and 18 bases lay in between. The CDR3 sequence is CASSGFSQGLYYGYTF. The CDR3 nucleotides are TGTGCCAGCAGCGGTTTTTCACAGGGACTATACTATGGCTACACCTTC.

V gene TRBV30 combines with J gene TRBJ1-2, with D perhaps TRBD1 (6 bases). The germline V gene has CDR1 GTSNPN and CDR2 SVGIG (reference sequence). Trimming removed 2 bases at V and 8 bases at J, with 24 bases between. The CDR3 loop spans 16 amino acids. CDR3 bases: TGTGCCTGGAGTATCCCACAGGGTTCCTCCCTAAAGGGCTACACCTTC. It yields the protein CAWSIPQGSSLKGYTF.